This T cell receptor beta chain was sequenced for a study of PD-1 blockade in classical Hodgkin lymphoma. Every patient relapsed after autologous stem cell transplantation, and brentuximab vedotin exposure varied. Through magnetic negative selection, CD8+ T cells were separated from PBMCs that had been thawed. The CDR3 runs 15 residues. V shed 4 bases, J shed 2 bases, and the junction held 7 bases outside the gene matches. The germline V gene encodes CDR1 LGHNT and CDR2 FRNRAP. In this sample, this clone turned up once. Using immunoSEQ multiplex PCR, the repertoire was profiled, and TCRdb retains in-frame clones only, with some absent. The repertoire holds about 1,600 clones, roughly 71% seen once, with about 31% in the top ten.

The starting material was CD8+ T cells from blood, obtained at baseline. This receptor was taken from a human donor with classical Hodgkin lymphoma. The chain joins TRBV12-5 to TRBJ2-5; 7 positions agree with TRBD1. In DNA, the CDR3 is TGTGCTAGTGGTTCCGACCGACAGGGACAAGAGACCCAGTACTTC. It translates to CASGSDRQGQETQYF.